These 8 T cell receptor beta chains were all obtained from the same sample, sequenced in a study of T cells and Merkel cell carcinoma outcomes. Generated by immunoSEQ multiplex PCR, the TCRdb table keeps only in-frame clones and is missing some. The sample records some 21,000 clones, around 79% being singletons. Sequenced material: tumor tissue from Merkel cell carcinoma. The source of these receptors is a human donor with Merkel cell carcinoma.

V and J are TRBV13 and TRBJ1-1; D is uncertain. CDR3 size: 12 residues. Germline V gene lookup returns CDR1 PRHDT and CDR2 FYEKMQ (reference sequence). The V and J ends lost 1 base and 2 bases respectively, with 2 bases between them. CDR3 nucleotides: TGTGCCAGCAGCTTAGTTAACACTGAAGCTTTCTTT. Its protein is CASSLVNTEAFF.

The J gene is TRBJ2-5, the V gene TRBV18; 7 bases map to TRBD1. V was clipped by 2 bases and J by 5 bases; unmatched bases: 5. Germline CDR1 reads KGHSH; CDR2 reads LQKENI. The CDR3 is made up of 14 amino acids. This CDR3 is CASSPDRDRETQYF. The CDR3 bases are TGTGCCAGCTCACCAGACAGGGATAGGGAGACCCAGTACTTC.

This clone was seen only once. This chain links TRBV6-1 with TRBJ1-2; D is undetermined. CDR3 length: 11 amino acids. Germline CDR1 is MNHNS and CDR2 is SASEGT. V was trimmed by 8 bases and J by 4 bases, leaving 8 bases between them. The CDR3 protein is CASHFPYGYTF. The DNA of the CDR3 is TGTGCCAGCCATTTTCCCTATGGCTACACCTTC.

CDR3 sequence (DNA): TGTGCCAGCAGCGTTTCAGAGAACACTGAAGCTTTCTTT. This translates into CASSVSENTEAFF. This rearrangement joins TRBV9 to TRBJ1-1; no definite D call. The germline V gene encodes CDR1 SGDLS and CDR2 YYNGEE. CDR3 size: 13 residues. V was pared by 2 bases and J by 1 base, with 6 bases between.

This clone was detected only once. The V call is TRBV27, the J call TRBJ2-3; D remains ambiguous. Germline V CDR1 and CDR2: MNHEY, SMNVEV (reference sequence). The CDR3 extends over 14 amino acids. With 3 bases removed from V and 2 bases from J, the gap between germline ends came to 9 bases. This CDR3 reads CASSFSELTDTQYF. CDR3 nucleotide sequence: TGTGCCAGCAGTTTTTCTGAACTCACAGATACGCAGTATTTT.

This chain joins TRBV7-9 and TRBJ1-1; weak D call: TRBD1 (5 bases). The CDR3 has 15 amino acids. Looked up from germline, CDR1 is SEHNR and CDR2 is FQNEAQ (reference sequence). Trimming removed 5 bases at V and 0 bases at J, with 13 bases between. The CDR3 bases are TGTGCCAGCAGCCCATCGAAAGGGGTGAACACTGAAGCTTTCTTT. Residues: CASSPSKGVNTEAFF.

The chain links TRBV29-1 to TRBJ1-1, with 10 bases aligning to TRBD1. J was trimmed by 0 bases and V by 6 bases; bases with no gene match: 7. The CDR3 is made up of 15 amino acids. Germline CDR1 is SQVTM and CDR2 is ANQGSEA. This CDR3 reads CSVMTGQGLNTEAFF. DNA for the CDR3: TGCAGCGTAATGACGGGACAGGGGTTGAACACTGAAGCTTTCTTT.

DNA of the CDR3: TGTGCCAGCTCATCCCAGCGGGGGAGGCAAGAGACCCAGTACTTC. Translated, it gives CASSSQRGRQETQYF. The rearrangement links TRBV18 to TRBJ2-5, with 8 positions matching TRBD2. The junction had 7 bases not matched to a gene; V was cut back by 5 bases and J by 2 bases. CDR1 is KGHSH and CDR2 is LQKENI in the germline V gene. The CDR3 loop spans 15 amino acids. The full variable domain, in which reference TRBV18 and TRBJ2-5 provide the parts outside the CDR3, is NAGVMQNPRHLVRRRGQEARLRCSPMKGHSHVYWYRQLPEEGLKFMVYLQKENIIDESGMPKERFSAEFPKEGPSILRIQQVVRGDSAAYFCASSSQRGRQETQYFGPGTRLLVL.